The 32 T cell receptor beta chains listed next were all sequenced from one sample in a study of tumor-infiltrating lymphocytes in localized non-small cell lung cancer. The protocol was immunoSEQ multiplex PCR, while the TCRdb copy is restricted to in-frame clones and leaves out a portion. In the table there are some 22,000 clones, roughly 70% of which are singletons. Sequencing was carried out using lung tumor tissue. All receptors derive from a human donor with non-small cell lung cancer.

The chain carries TRBV10-2 and TRBJ2-7, with D maybe TRBD1 (5 bases). The V and J ends lost 3 bases and 3 bases respectively, with 21 bases between them. CDR3 size: 17 residues. The germline gives CDR1 WSHSY, CDR2 SAAADI. The CDR3: CASSELLQATLGYEQYF. CDR3 sequence (DNA): TGCGCCAGCAGTGAACTGTTACAGGCCACGCTGGGCTACGAGCAGTACTTC.

CDR3 sequence (DNA): TGTGCCAGCAGCGCGGACAGCTCTGGGGCCAACGTCCTGACTTTC. It specifies CASSADSSGANVLTF. The rearrangement joins TRBV5-4 to TRBJ2-6; D possibly corresponds to TRBD1 (6 bases). V lost 4 bases and J 0 bases, leaving 8 bases between the germline ends. The CDR3 length is 15 residues. Germline V gene data show CDR1 as SGHNT and CDR2 as YYREEE (reference sequence).

The chain is built from TRBV9 and TRBJ2-1; 11 bases are shared with TRBD2. The germline CDR1 and CDR2 sequences are SGDLS and YYNGEE. Losses at the gene ends were 4 bases for V and 5 bases for J; bases not matched to a gene: 11. CDR3 size: 17 residues. For the CDR3, the DNA is TGTGCCAGCAGCCTTCGATTTACTAGCGGGAGCCACAATGAGCAGTTCTTC. This gives the protein CASSLRFTSGSHNEQFF.

The gene calls are TRBV6-5 and TRBJ1-1; D is possibly TRBD1 (5 bases). Between the trimmed V and J ends, which lost 2 bases and 0 bases, there was a span of 7 bases. The CDR3 sequence is 14 residues long. Germline V gene lookup returns CDR1 MNHEY and CDR2 SVGAGI. Here the CDR3 DNA reads TGTGCCAGCAGTTACCGGGGCTTGAACACTGAAGCTTTCTTT. Encoded protein: CASSYRGLNTEAFF.

The rearrangement joins TRBV29-1 to TRBJ2-4, with 7 bases identical to TRBD1. The CDR3 spans 13 residues. The ends lost 4 bases at V and 6 bases at J; junction bases unmatched: 6. Per germline, CDR1 SQVTM and CDR2 ANQGSEA. CDR3 in DNA: TGCAGCGTTGCGTCCGCAGGGGGAAACATTCAGTACTTC. It encodes CSVASAGGNIQYF.

The gene calls are TRBV5-5 and TRBJ2-3; the D gene is possibly TRBD1 (6 bases). This CDR3 spans 15 amino acids. From germline, CDR1 is SGHKS and CDR2 YYEKEE (reference sequence). The V end was cut by 5 bases, the J end by 7 bases, with 20 bases between. CDR3 amino acids: CASRTDSGGWNTQYF. CDR3 DNA: TGTGCCAGCAGGACGGACAGCGGAGGATGGAATACGCAGTATTTT.

The CDR3 reads CASSQWGGGLSTDTQYF. In DNA form, the CDR3 reads TGCGCCAGCAGTCAATGGGGTGGGGGCTTAAGCACAGATACGCAGTATTTT. V usage is TRBV23-1 and J usage is TRBJ2-3, with D possibly matching TRBD1 (6 bases). TRBV23-1 is labeled an ORF, and its function is uncertain. The CDR3 is made up of 17 amino acids. With 1 base removed from V and 0 bases from J, the gap between germline ends came to 14 bases.

This clone was seen a single time. The chain recombines TRBV11-3 with TRBJ2-1, with D unresolved. The CDR3 is made up of 15 amino acids. Germline CDR1 and CDR2: SGHNT and YENEEA. The germline V and J ends were trimmed by 1 base and 6 bases, with 13 bases remaining between them. CDR3 amino acids: CASSLGRLLGNEQFF. In DNA, the CDR3 is TGTGCCAGCAGCTTAGGACGGCTTCTAGGCAATGAGCAGTTCTTC.

The chain is built from TRBV5-1 and TRBJ2-3, with 7 bases aligning to TRBD2. This CDR3 is 17 amino acids long. Germline V gene sequence: CDR1 SGHRS, CDR2 YFSETQ. Trimming cost V 0 bases and J 0 bases; bases outside gene matches: 7. Written as DNA, the CDR3 is TGCGCCAGCAGCTTGGCGGGAGGACCATCTAGCACAGATACGCAGTATTTT. As protein: CASSLAGGPSSTDTQYF.

The V gene is TRBV4-3, the J gene TRBJ2-1, with a possible D match to TRBD2 (5 bases). CDR1 and CDR2 (germline): LGHNA, YSLEER. Trimming removed 0 bases at V and 4 bases at J, with 13 bases between. The CDR3 contains 16 residues. CDR3 bases: TGCGCCAGCAGCCAAGAAACGCGGGCCTCGTACAATGAGCAGTTCTTC. This translates into CASSQETRASYNEQFF.

This clone was recorded a few times. The CDR3 bases are TGTGCCAGCAGCGAAAATAGCGTGGAGACCCAGTACTTC. It specifies CASSENSVETQYF. The J gene is TRBJ2-5, the V gene TRBV7-2, with D perhaps matching TRBD2 (5 bases). Looked up from germline, CDR1 is SGHTA and CDR2 is FQGNSA. The CDR3 spans 13 residues. V lost 5 bases and J 5 bases, leaving 12 bases between the germline ends.

Only one count was recorded for this clone. The rearrangement links TRBV25-1 to TRBJ2-7, with 9 bases identical to TRBD2. Germline trimming cut 2 bases from V and 3 bases from J; bases unmatched to any gene: 5. Looked up from germline, CDR1 is MGHDK and CDR2 is SYGVNS. The CDR3 totals 15 residues. The DNA of the CDR3 is TGTGCCAGCAGTGAAGGGTTAGCGGGGGTCTACGAGCAGTACTTC. Its translation: CASSEGLAGVYEQYF.

This chain uses TRBV19 with TRBJ2-4; 10 bases line up with TRBD2. Germline V gene sequence: CDR1 LNHDA, CDR2 SQIVND (reference sequence). With 2 bases clipped from V and 1 base from J, the junction kept 14 bases outside the gene matches. The CDR3 covers 20 residues. DNA of the CDR3: TGTGCCAGTAGTATATTGGGTCCTAGCGGGAGTGTTGGGGCCAAAAACATTCAGTACTTC. Protein product: CASSILGPSGSVGAKNIQYF. Together with reference TRBV19 and TRBJ2-4, the CDR3 gives the full variable domain: DGGITQSPKYLFRKEGQNVTLSCEQNLNHDAMYWYRQDPGQGLRLIYYSQIVNDFQKGDIAEGYSVSREKKESFPLTVTSAQKNPTAFYLCASSILGPSGSVGAKNIQYFGAGTRLSVL.

The chain recombines TRBV2 with TRBJ1-2; 7 nucleotides agree with TRBD1. Germline V CDR1 and CDR2: SNHLY, FYNNEI. The CDR3 is made up of 13 amino acids. The ends lost 7 bases at V and 8 bases at J; junction bases unmatched: 10. This CDR3 is CASIRDRVMGYTF. CDR3 in DNA: TGTGCCAGCATTCGAGACAGGGTGATGGGCTACACCTTC.

The V gene is TRBV7-9, the J gene TRBJ2-5; tentative D call: TRBD1 (6 bases). Germline values: CDR1 SEHNR, CDR2 FQNEAQ (reference sequence). The CDR3 spans 17 residues. V lost 4 bases and J 1 base, leaving 19 bases between the germline ends. In nucleotides, the CDR3 is TGTGCCAGCAGCTATAGGGGGACGCCGAGGACCCAAGAGACCCAGTACTTC. Amino acids: CASSYRGTPRTQETQYF.

CDR3 in amino acids: CASRAQAQGKPGTEAFF. The CDR3 region has the DNA TGCGCCAGCAGGGCCCAAGCCCAGGGAAAACCGGGGACTGAAGCTTTCTTT. The chain has TRBV4-1 and TRBJ1-1; tentative D call: TRBD1 (5 bases). CDR3 length: 17 residues. Looked up from germline, CDR1 is MGHRA and CDR2 is YSYEKL. Deletions cut 6 bases from V and 5 bases from J, with 25 bases between.

This clone has a handful of counts. The V call is TRBV7-9, the J call TRBJ1-1; D not resolved. V was shortened by 1 base and J by 1 base, with 7 bases between the two germline ends. This CDR3 has 14 residues. The V gene's germline CDR1 is SEHNR and CDR2 FQNEAQ (reference sequence). CDR3 in amino acids: CASSLVGGNTEAFF. The CDR3 DNA is TGTGCCAGCAGCTTAGTAGGAGGGAACACTGAAGCTTTCTTT. Drawing the rest from reference TRBV7-9 and TRBJ1-1, the complete variable domain is DTGVSQNPRHKITKRGQNVTFRCDPISEHNRLYWYRQTLGQGPEFLTYFQNEAQLEKSRLLSDRFSAERPKGSFSTLEIQRTEQGDSAMYLCASSLVGGNTEAFFGQGTRLTVV.

This clone was detected only a few times. The gene calls are TRBV6-4 and TRBJ2-3; no definite D call. The V gene lost 0 bases and the J gene lost 8 bases, with 9 bases spanning the gap. Germline-derived CDR1 and CDR2 are MRHNA and SNTAGT. This CDR3 has 13 residues. CDR3 residues: CASSDSTKGTQYF. CDR3 coding DNA: TGTGCCAGCAGTGACTCGACAAAGGGTACGCAGTATTTT.

In this sample, this clone turned up a few times. The chain links TRBV11-2 to TRBJ1-1; D is unclear. Trimming removed 0 bases at V and 10 bases at J, with 18 bases between. The CDR3 is 15 amino acids. CDR1 and CDR2 (germline): SGHAT, FQNNGV. CDR3 loop: CASSLENSGKSRAFF. CDR3 sequence (DNA): TGTGCCAGCAGCTTAGAAAACTCGGGAAAATCGAGAGCTTTCTTT.

This clone was detected only a few times. The gene calls are TRBV25-1 and TRBJ2-7; 8 bases fit TRBD1. The V segment lost 8 bases and the J segment 2 bases; nucleotides outside the gene matches: 2. Germline assignment: CDR1 MGHDK and CDR2 SYGVNS. The length of the CDR3 is 12 residues. The CDR3 loop reads CASRDRTYEQYF. The CDR3 DNA sequence: TGTGCCAGCCGGGACAGGACCTACGAGCAGTACTTC.

V usage is TRBV28 and J usage is TRBJ1-5; maybe TRBD1 (5 bases). CDR1 is MDHEN, CDR2 SYDVKM, per germline. The length of the CDR3 is 15 residues. Trimming left V 6 bases short and J 0 bases short, with 12 bases between. CDR3 residues: CASRVRVYSNQPQHF. CDR3 sequence (DNA): TGTGCCAGCAGAGTCAGGGTCTATAGCAATCAGCCCCAGCATTTT.

CDR3 in DNA: TGTGCCAGCTCACCGGGACAGGGAAGGGAAAAACTGTTTTTT. It yields the protein CASSPGQGREKLFF. This rearrangement joins TRBV18 to TRBJ1-4, with 9 bases aligning to TRBD1. The CDR3 length is 14 residues. Germline V gene lookup returns CDR1 KGHSH and CDR2 LQKENI. V lost 3 bases, J lost 8 bases, and 4 bases stayed unmatched.

This clone was seen more than once but under ten times. The chain has TRBV7-2 and TRBJ2-1; maybe TRBD2 (5 bases). V dropped 6 bases and J dropped 0 bases, with 12 bases sitting between them. The length of the CDR3 is 15 residues. Germline V gives CDR1 SGHTA, CDR2 FQGNSA. CDR3 sequence reads: CASSSLGSSYNEQFF. CDR3 sequence (DNA): TGTGCCAGCAGTTCGTTGGGGAGCTCCTACAATGAGCAGTTCTTC.

There are a few counts of this clone. The V gene is TRBV5-1, the J gene TRBJ1-2, with a possible D match to TRBD1 (5 bases). The CDR3 length is 13 residues. The V gene lost 2 bases and the J gene lost 5 bases, with 10 bases spanning the gap. The germline V gene encodes CDR1 SGHRS and CDR2 YFSETQ. CDR3 protein: CASSFDSMYGYTF. CDR3 DNA: TGCGCCAGCAGCTTCGACAGCATGTATGGCTACACCTTC.

The chain combines TRBV30 with TRBJ1-2; D perhaps matches TRBD1 (5 bases). CDR3 length equals 15 residues. Trimming removed 6 bases from V and 7 bases from J, with 24 bases in between. Germline CDR1 GTSNPN, CDR2 SVGIG (reference sequence). The CDR3 is CACFFQGLHGGGYTF. CDR3 sequence (DNA): TGTGCCTGCTTTTTTCAGGGTTTACACGGCGGTGGCTACACCTTC.

There are a few counts of this clone. The chain employs TRBV11-2 and TRBJ2-7, with TRBD2 identical over 9 bases. Per germline, CDR1 SGHAT and CDR2 FQNNGV. V was pared by 1 base and J by 0 bases, with 10 bases of the junction left unmatched. The CDR3 runs 18 residues. For the CDR3, the DNA is TGTGCCAGCAGCTTAGTAGGCGGGAGGGCCCCCAGCTCCTACGAGCAGTACTTC. This codes for CASSLVGGRAPSSYEQYF.

This clone was seen only once. The chain combines TRBV15 with TRBJ2-7, with D perhaps matching TRBD2 (6 bases). CDR3 length equals 17 residues. The V end lost 0 bases, the J end lost 3 bases, and 18 bases lay between the germline ends. Germline V lookup: CDR1 LNHNV, CDR2 YYDKDF (reference sequence). The CDR3 nucleotides are TGTGCCACCAGCAGAGATCGGATCCGAGGGAGGATCTACGAGCAGTACTTC. Translated, it gives CATSRDRIRGRIYEQYF.

This clone was seen more than once but under ten times. The chain couples TRBV5-5 to TRBJ2-1; D is unresolved. Germline V gene data show CDR1 as SGHKS and CDR2 as YYEKEE (reference sequence). The CDR3 consists of 15 residues. Trimming stripped 4 bases from V and 5 bases from J, with 16 bases between. CDR3 in amino acids: CASSRAYGSHNEQFF. CDR3 in DNA: TGTGCCAGCAGCAGGGCGTACGGGTCGCACAATGAGCAGTTCTTC.

In this sample, this clone turned up a few times. This chain uses TRBV4-3 with TRBJ1-3; no definite D call. CDR1 is LGHNA, CDR2 YSLEER, per germline. The CDR3 loop spans 13 amino acids. V was pared by 4 bases and J by 4 bases, with 8 bases between. In nucleotides, the CDR3 is TGCGCCAGCAGCCCGGGAGTCGGAAACACCATATATTTT. It codes for CASSPGVGNTIYF.

The V gene is TRBV7-9, the J gene TRBJ1-1; D is unresolved. This CDR3 is 14 amino acids long. V was pared by 5 bases and J by 1 base, with 11 bases between. CDR1 is SEHNR and CDR2 is FQNEAQ in the germline V gene (reference sequence). CDR3 sequence reads: CASSLLRPNTEAFF. The CDR3 DNA reads as TGTGCCAGCAGCCTACTCCGCCCGAACACTGAAGCTTTCTTT.

In its sample, this clone was seen a few times. At one end, the junction sequence differs from germline, possibly due to a read error. This chain connects TRBV2 to TRBJ2-5, with 7 bases fitting TRBD1. The CDR3 totals 11 residues. The germline V gene has CDR1 SNHLY and CDR2 FYNNEI. The CDR3 nucleotides are TGTGCCAGCAGTTATGACAGGGTCCCAAACTTC. It encodes CASSYDRVPNF.

This chain connects TRBV29-1 to TRBJ2-3, with no clear D. V lost 3 bases, J lost 0 bases, and 7 bases lay in between. Germline CDR1 reads SQVTM; CDR2 reads ANQGSEA. This CDR3 has 13 residues. CDR3 nucleotide sequence: TGCAGCGTTGAGTTTGCGAGCACAGATACGCAGTATTTT. Translation: CSVEFASTDTQYF.